Described below is a single T cell receptor beta chain sequence and its context. This clone has more than one count but fewer than ten. Its antigen remains unidentified. No base quality values were provided; no much bigger clone lies one nucleotide off. These data belong to a study of blood T cell repertoires in COVID-19 (dated by TCRdb to about 2020). Turning to the overall study: The collaborator samples originated in the United States, Italy and Spain and spanned the acute and convalescent phases of COVID-19. The material from the prospective study consisted of cDNA or gDNA derived from T cells, B-cell-depleted T cells, or PBMCs. Deeply sampled blood TCRbeta repertoires from subjects exposed to, actively infected with, or recovered from COVID-19 were included in the dataset. The repertoires were released in a freely available public database intended as a resource for research on the immune response to SARS-CoV-2. Samples came from the ongoing ImmuneRACE study (first 160 participants) plus 1,254 subjects from 6 global collaborators. Sample metadata almost always included a de-identified subject ID, COVID-19 status, age in years and sex. HLA class I and class II types, where available, came from metadata supplied by the sample provider rather than from assay-based typing.

General study outcomes and caveats: The amount of clinical and demographic metadata varied by source and participant and was provided uncurated.

TCRbeta CDR3 regions were amplified from genomic DNA by means of the immunoSEQ Assay, a bias-controlled multiplex PCR. Per the source publication's procedure: The number of nucleated cells in each sample was estimated from the amplification of reference gene primers within the assay. Sequence reads were collapsed and filtered to measure the absolute abundance of every unique TCRbeta CDR3 rearrangement. For each sample, productive Simpson clonality was calculated as the square root of Simpson's diversity index across productive rearrangements. TCRdb took this table from immuneACCESS and kept in-frame rearrangements with V and J called. Such tables lack part of the clones; where checked against another copy, unresolved V genes explain under half of the gap, and the rest is unexplained. The V and J calls and clone size come from that table; D and trimming were worked out from the DNA. For this sample the table gives 150,000 to 200,000 clones, of which more than 75% were detected only once. The ten largest clones take up roughly 3.3% of the sample.

Trimming takes 2 bases off V and 13 bases off J; junction bases not matched to a gene: 18. The germline V gene yields SNHLY for CDR1 and FYNNEI for CDR2. The CDR3 sequence holds 16 residues, the cysteine and phenylalanine included. CDR3 DNA only is kept here, 48 bases in frame from base 1. Whole blood was collected in K2EDTA tubes by collaborating institutions according to the institutions' own protocols. For TCRbeta analysis, collaborator samples were shipped as frozen whole blood, as isolated PBMCs, or as DNA extracted from either sample type. The sample taken for sequencing was peripheral blood. This receptor was identified in an older man with acute or convalescent COVID-19. The rearranged chain carries TRBV2 and TRBJ1-1, with 8 bases matching TRBD1. The CDR3 protein: CASSEQGQGVPKPFFF. The nucleotides read TGTGCCAGCAGTGAACAAGGACAGGGTGTACCCAAACCCTTTTTCTTT.